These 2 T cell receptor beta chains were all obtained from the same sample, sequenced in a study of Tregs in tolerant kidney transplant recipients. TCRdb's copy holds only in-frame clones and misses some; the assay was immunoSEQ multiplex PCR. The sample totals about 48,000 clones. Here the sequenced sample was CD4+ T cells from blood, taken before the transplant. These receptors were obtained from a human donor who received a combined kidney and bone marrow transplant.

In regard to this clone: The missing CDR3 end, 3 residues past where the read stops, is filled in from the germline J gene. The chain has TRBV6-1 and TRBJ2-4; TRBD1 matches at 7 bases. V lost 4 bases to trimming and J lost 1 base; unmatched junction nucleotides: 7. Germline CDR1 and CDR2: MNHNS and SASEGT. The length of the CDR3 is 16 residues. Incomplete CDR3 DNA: TGTGCCAGCAGTGTACAGGGGTTCGACGCCAAAAACATT. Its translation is CASSVQGFDAKNI. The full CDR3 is CASSVQGFDAKNIQYF.

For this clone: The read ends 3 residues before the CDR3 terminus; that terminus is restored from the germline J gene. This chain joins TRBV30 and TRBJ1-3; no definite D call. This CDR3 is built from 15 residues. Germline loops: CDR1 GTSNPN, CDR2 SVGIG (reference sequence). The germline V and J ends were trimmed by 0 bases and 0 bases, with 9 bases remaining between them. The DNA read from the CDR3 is TGTGCCTGGAGTGTACTCGGTAACTCTGGAAACACC. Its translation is CAWSVLGNSGNT. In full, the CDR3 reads CAWSVLGNSGNTIYF. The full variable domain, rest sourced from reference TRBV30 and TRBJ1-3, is SQTIHQWPATLVQPVGSPLSLECTVEGTSNPNLYWYRQAAGRGLQLLFYSVGIGQISSEVPQNLSASRPQDRQFILSSKKLLLSDSGFYLCAWSVLGNSGNTIYFGEGSWLTVV.